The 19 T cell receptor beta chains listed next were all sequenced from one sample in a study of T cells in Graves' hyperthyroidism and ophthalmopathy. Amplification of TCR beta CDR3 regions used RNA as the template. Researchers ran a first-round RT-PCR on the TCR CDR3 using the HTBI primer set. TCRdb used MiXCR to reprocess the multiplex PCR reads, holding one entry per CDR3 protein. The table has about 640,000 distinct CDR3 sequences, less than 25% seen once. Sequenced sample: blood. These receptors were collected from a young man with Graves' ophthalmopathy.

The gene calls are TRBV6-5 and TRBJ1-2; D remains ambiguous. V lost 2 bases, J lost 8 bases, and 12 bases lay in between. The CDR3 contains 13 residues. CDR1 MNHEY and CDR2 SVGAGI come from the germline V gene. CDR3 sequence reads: CASSYVGVEGYTF. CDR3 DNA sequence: TGTGCCAGCAGTTACGTCGGGGTTGAAGGCTACACCTTC.

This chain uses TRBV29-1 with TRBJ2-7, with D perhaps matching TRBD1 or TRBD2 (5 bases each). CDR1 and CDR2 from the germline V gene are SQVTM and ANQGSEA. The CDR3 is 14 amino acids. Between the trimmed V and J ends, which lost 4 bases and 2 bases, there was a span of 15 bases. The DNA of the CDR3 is TGCAGCGTTGTAGAGGGTGAGGGGACCTACGAGCAGTACTTC. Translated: CSVVEGEGTYEQYF.

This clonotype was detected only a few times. CDR3 sequence: CSARVGRELGEKLFF. In DNA, the CDR3 is TGCAGTGCTAGAGTTGGACGGGAGCTTGGGGAAAAACTGTTTTTT. The V gene is TRBV20-1, the J gene TRBJ1-4, with unresolved D. Between the trimmed V and J ends, which lost 1 base and 8 bases, there was a span of 17 bases. This CDR3 comprises 15 residues. The germline gives CDR1 DFQATT, CDR2 SNEGSKA (reference sequence).

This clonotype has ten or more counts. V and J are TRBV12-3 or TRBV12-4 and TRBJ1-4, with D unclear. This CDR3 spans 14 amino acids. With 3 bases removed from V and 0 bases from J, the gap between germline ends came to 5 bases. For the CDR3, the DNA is TGTGCCAGCAGTTTTGCTGCAACTAATGAAAAACTGTTTTTT. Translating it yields CASSFAATNEKLFF.

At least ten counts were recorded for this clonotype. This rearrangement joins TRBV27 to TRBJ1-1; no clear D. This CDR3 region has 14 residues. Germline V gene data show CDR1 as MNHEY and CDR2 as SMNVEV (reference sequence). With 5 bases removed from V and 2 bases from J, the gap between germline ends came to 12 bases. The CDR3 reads CASSPLTVNTEAFF. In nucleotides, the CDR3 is TGTGCCAGCAGTCCACTCACGGTTAACACTGAAGCTTTCTTT.

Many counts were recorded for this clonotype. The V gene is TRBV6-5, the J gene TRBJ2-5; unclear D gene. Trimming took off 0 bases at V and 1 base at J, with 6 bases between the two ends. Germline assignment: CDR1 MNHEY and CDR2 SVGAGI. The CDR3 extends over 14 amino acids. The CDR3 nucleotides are TGTGCCAGCAGTTACTCGAGCCCCCAAGAGACCCAGTACTTC. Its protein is CASSYSSPQETQYF.

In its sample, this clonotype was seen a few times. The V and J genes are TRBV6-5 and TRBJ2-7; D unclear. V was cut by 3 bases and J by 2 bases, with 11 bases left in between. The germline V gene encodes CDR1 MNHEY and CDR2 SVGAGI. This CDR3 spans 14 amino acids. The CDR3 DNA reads TGTGCCAGCAGTTATGCAGACCAACCCTACGAGCAGTACTTC. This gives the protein CASSYADQPYEQYF.

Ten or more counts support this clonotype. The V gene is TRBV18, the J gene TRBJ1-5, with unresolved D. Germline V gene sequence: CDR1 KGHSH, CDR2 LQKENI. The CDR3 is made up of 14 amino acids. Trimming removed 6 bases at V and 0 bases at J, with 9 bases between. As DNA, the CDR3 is TGTGCCAGCTCGCAGACCCATAGCAATCAGCCCCAGCATTTT. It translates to CASSQTHSNQPQHF. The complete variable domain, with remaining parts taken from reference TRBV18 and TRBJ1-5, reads NAGVMQNPRHLVRRRGQEARLRCSPMKGHSHVYWYRQLPEEGLKFMVYLQKENIIDESGMPKERFSAEFPKEGPSILRIQQVVRGDSAAYFCASSQTHSNQPQHFGDGTRLSIL.

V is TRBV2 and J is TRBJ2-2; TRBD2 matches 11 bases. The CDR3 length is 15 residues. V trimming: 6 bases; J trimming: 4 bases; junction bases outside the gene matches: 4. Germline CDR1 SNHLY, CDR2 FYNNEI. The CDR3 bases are TGTGCCAGCAGAGTAGCGGGAGGGCCCACCGGGGAGCTGTTTTTT. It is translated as CASRVAGGPTGELFF.

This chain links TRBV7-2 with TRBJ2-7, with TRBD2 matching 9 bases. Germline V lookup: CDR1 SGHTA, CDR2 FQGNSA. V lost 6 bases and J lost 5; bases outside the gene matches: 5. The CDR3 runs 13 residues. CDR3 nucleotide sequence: TGTGCCAGCAGACGGGCTAGCGGGAACGAGCAGTACTTC. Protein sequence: CASRRASGNEQYF.

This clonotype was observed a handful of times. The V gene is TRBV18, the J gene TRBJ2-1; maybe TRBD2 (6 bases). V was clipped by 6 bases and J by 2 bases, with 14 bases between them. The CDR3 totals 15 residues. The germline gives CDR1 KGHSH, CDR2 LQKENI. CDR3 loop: CASSPGTVTYNEQFF. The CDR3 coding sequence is TGTGCCAGCTCTCCCGGGACTGTGACCTACAATGAGCAGTTCTTC.

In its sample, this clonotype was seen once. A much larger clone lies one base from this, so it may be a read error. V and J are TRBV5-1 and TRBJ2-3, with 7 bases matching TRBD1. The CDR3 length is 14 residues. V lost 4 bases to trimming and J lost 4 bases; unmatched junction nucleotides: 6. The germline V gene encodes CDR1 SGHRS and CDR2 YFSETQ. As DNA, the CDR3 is TGCGCCAGCAGCATCGGACAGGCGGCAGATACGCAGTATTTT. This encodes CASSIGQAADTQYF.

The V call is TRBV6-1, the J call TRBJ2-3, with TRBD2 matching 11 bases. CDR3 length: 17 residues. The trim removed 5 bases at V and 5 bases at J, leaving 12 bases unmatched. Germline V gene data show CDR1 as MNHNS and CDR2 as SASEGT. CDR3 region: CASSHGLTSGNQDTQYF. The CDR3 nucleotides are TGTGCCAGCAGTCACGGTCTGACTAGCGGGAATCAAGATACGCAGTATTTT.

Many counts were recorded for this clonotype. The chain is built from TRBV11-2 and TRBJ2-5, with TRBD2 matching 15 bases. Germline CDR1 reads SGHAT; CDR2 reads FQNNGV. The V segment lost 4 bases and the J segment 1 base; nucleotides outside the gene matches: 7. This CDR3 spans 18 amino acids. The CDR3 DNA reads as TGTGCCAGCAGCTCCACCGGGACTAGCGGGAGGCGCCAAGAGACCCAGTACTTC. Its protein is CASSSTGTSGRRQETQYF.

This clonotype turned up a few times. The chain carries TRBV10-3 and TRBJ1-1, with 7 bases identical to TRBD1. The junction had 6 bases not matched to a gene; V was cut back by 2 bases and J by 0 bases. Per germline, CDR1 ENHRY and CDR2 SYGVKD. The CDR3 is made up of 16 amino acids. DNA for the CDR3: TGTGCCATCAGTGAGCCCGGGGACAGATTGAACACTGAAGCTTTCTTT. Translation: CAISEPGDRLNTEAFF.

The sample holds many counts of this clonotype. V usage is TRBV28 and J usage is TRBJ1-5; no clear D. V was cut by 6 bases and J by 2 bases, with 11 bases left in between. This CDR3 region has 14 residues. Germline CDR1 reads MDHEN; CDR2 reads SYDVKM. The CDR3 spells CASRATRGNQPQHF. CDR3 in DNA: TGTGCCAGCAGAGCTACTAGGGGCAATCAGCCCCAGCATTTT.

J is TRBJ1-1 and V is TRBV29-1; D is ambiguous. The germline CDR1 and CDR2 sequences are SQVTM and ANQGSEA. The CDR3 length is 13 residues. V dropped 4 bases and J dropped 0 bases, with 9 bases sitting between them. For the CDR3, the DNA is TGCAGCGTTGTCCGGACTATGAACACTGAAGCTTTCTTT. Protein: CSVVRTMNTEAFF.

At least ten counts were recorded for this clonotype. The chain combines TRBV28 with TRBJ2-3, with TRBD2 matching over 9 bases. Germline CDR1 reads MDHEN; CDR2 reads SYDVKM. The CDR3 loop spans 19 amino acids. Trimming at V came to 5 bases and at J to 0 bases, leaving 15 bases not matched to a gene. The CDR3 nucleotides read TGTGCCAGCAGTCCCCCCAGTTTCGGAAGCGGGGGGAGCACAGATACGCAGTATTTT. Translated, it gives CASSPPSFGSGGSTDTQYF. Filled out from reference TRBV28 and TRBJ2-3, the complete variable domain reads DVKVTQSSRYLVKRTGEKVFLECVQDMDHENMFWYRQDPGLGLRLIYFSYDVKMKEKGDIPEGYSVSREKKERFSLILESASTNQTSMYLCASSPPSFGSGGSTDTQYFGPGTRLTVL.

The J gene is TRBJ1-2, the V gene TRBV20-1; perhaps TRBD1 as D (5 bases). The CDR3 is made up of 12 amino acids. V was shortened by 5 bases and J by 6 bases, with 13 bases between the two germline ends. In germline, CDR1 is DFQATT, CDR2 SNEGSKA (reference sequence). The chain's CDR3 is CSAYQGTDGYTF. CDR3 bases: TGCAGTGCTTACCAGGGAACAGATGGCTACACCTTC.